The sequence of this T cell receptor beta chain was determined in a study of early T cells in non-severe SARS-CoV-2 infection. Study summary: Chains were not paired, and sequencing was done on bulk RNA from unsorted whole blood. Findings and limits, study-wide: Using VDJdb, the matching emphasized anti-spike CD8 responses while missing private and CD4 specificities.

Trimming pared 4 bases from V and 1 base from J, leaving 13 bases between. From germline, CDR1 is MGHRA and CDR2 YSYEKL. The CDR3 covers 16 residues. This clonotype was counted ten times or more. Its antigen is as yet unknown. Individual cDNA molecules each received unique molecular identifiers attached to them. Each CDR3 protein gets one entry after TCRdb re-called the 5' RACE reads with MiXCR. The repertoire holds more than 75,000 distinct CDR3 sequences, with over 10% as singletons. The rearrangement uses TRBV4-1 and TRBJ2-2; D is unclear. The material sequenced was whole blood. This clonotype was sampled from an adult who was a healthcare worker with PCR-confirmed SARS-CoV-2 infection or an uninfected control (not recorded which). In nucleotides, the CDR3 is TGCGCCAGCAGCCCACCCCACGGCAGGAACACCGGGGAGCTGTTTTTT. Encoded protein: CASSPPHGRNTGELFF.